This TCR beta chain was found in a study of shared clonotypes between healthy human individuals. Study-level points and caveats: Exclusively blood specimens were collected; tissue repertoires likely differ.

At deep level, the assay was performed. Several immunoSEQ plates held equal portions of the genomic DNA taken from each subset. Method: immunoSEQ multiplex PCR; TCRdb's copy keeps in-frame clones and lacks some. The table records fewer than 600,000 clones, roughly three quarters of them present only once. Per the germline V gene, CDR1 is MNHEY and CDR2 is SMNVEV (reference sequence). The V gene lost 3 bases and the J gene lost 4 bases, with 16 bases spanning the gap. The CDR3 is 15 amino acids. As for this clone: What it recognizes is unknown.

Material: PBMCs. The rearrangement joins TRBV27 to TRBJ2-7; a weak D match, TRBD2 (6 bases). The sequence derives from a woman aged 40 to 50 in good health. Some clones in this sample may be carry-over from other donors' samples. The CDR3 DNA follows: TGTGCCAGCAGTTTGGACGGAGGGACCCTATACGAGCAGTACTTC. It is translated as CASSLDGGTLYEQYF.